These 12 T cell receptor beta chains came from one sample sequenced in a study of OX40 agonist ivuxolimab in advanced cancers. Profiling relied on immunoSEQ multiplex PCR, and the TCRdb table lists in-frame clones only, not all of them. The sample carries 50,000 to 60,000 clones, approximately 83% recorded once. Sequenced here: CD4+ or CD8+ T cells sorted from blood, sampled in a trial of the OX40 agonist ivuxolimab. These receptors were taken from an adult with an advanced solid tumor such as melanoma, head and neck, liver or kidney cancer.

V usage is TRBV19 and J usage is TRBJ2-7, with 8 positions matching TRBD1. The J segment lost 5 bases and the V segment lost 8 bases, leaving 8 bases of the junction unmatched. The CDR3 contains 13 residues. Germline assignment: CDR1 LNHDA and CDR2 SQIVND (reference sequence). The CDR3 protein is CASRRTGTHEQYF. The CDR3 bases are TGTGCCAGTCGCCGGACAGGGACCCACGAGCAGTACTTC.

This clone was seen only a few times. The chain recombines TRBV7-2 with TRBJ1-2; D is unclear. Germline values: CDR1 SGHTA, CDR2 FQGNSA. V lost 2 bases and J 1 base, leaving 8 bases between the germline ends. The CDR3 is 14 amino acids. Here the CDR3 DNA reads TGTGCCAGCAGCTTACATGGCAGTAACTATGGCTACACCTTC. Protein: CASSLHGSNYGYTF.

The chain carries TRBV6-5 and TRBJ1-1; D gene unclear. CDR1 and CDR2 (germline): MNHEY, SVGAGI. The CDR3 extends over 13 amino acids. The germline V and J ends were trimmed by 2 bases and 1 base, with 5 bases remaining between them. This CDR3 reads CASSYVWNTEAFF. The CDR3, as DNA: TGTGCCAGCAGTTACGTCTGGAACACTGAAGCTTTCTTT.

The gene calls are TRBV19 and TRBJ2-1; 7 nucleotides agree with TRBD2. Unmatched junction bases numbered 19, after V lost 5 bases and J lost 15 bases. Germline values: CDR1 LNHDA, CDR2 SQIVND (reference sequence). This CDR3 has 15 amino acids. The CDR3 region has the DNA TGTGCCAGTAGTCCCGACTTGGGTAGCGGGCCACCGGGGTTCTTC. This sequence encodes CASSPDLGSGPPGFF.

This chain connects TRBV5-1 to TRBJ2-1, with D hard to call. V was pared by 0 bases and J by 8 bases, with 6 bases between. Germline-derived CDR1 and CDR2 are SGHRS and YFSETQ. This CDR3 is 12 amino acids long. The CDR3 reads CASSLVADEQFF. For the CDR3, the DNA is TGCGCCAGCAGCTTGGTTGCAGATGAGCAGTTCTTC. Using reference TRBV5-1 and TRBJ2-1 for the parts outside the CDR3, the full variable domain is KAGVTQTPRYLIKTRGQQVTLSCSPISGHRSVSWYQQTPGQGLQFLFEYFSETQRNKGNFPGRFSGRQFSNSRSEMNVSTLELGDSALYLCASSLVADEQFFGPGTRLTVL.

The CDR3 here is CASSDRQNNSPLHF. The DNA for the CDR3 is TGTGCCAGCAGCGATAGACAGAATAATTCACCCCTCCACTTT. The chain joins TRBV9 to TRBJ1-6, with D maybe TRBD1 (5 bases). CDR1 and CDR2 from the germline V gene are SGDLS and YYNGEE. The CDR3 extends over 14 amino acids. V was pared by 3 bases and J by 5 bases, with 9 bases between.

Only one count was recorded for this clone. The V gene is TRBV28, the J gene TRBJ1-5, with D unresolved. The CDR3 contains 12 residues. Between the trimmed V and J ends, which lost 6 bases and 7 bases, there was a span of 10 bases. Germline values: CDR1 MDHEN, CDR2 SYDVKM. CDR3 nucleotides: TGTGCCAGCAGGCCGGTGACGCAGCCCCAGCATTTT. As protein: CASRPVTQPQHF.

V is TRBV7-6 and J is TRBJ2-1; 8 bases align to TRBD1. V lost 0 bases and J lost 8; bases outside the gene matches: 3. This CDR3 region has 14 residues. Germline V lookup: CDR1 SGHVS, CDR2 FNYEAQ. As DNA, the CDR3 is TGTGCCAGCAGCTTAGCCGCGACAGGGGATGAGCAGTTCTTC. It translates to CASSLAATGDEQFF.

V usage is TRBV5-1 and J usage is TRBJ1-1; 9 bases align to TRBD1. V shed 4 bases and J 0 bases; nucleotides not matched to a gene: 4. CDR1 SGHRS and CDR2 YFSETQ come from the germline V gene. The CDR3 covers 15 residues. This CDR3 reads CASSSDRGMNTEAFF. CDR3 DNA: TGCGCCAGCAGCAGCGACAGGGGGATGAACACTGAAGCTTTCTTT. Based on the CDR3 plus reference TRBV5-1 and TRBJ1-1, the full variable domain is KAGVTQTPRYLIKTRGQQVTLSCSPISGHRSVSWYQQTPGQGLQFLFEYFSETQRNKGNFPGRFSGRQFSNSRSEMNVSTLELGDSALYLCASSSDRGMNTEAFFGQGTRLTVV.

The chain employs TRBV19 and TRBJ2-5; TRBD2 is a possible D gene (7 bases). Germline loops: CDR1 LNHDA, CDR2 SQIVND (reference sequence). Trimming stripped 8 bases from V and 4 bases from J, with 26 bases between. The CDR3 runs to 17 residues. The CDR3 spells CASHLTGVAGAGETQYF. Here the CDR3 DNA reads TGTGCCAGTCACCTCACGGGAGTGGCGGGGGCCGGAGAGACCCAGTACTTC.

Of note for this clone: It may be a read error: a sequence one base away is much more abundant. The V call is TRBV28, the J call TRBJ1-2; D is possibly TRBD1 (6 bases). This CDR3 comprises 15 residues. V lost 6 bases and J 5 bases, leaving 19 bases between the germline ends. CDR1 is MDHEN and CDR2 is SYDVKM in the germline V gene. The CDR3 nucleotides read TGTGCCAGCAGGTCCCTACGGGGGACAAGTTATGGCTACACCTTC. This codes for CASRSLRGTSYGYTF.

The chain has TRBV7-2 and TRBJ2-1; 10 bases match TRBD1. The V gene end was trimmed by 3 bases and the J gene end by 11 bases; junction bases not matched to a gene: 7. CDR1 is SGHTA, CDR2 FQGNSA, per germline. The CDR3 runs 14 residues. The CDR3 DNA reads TGTGCCAGCAGCTTGGGACAGGGGTTCGGAAAGCAGTTCTTC. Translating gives CASSLGQGFGKQFF.